The present T cell receptor beta chain was sequenced within a study of OX40 agonist ivuxolimab in advanced cancers. Study results and limitations: Some patients who did not respond also had low normalized T-cell clonal expansion.

Generated by immunoSEQ multiplex PCR, the TCRdb table keeps only in-frame clones and is missing some. The table has around 81,000 clones, 85% to 90% seen once. This CDR3 has 16 amino acids. Looked up from germline, CDR1 is KGHSH and CDR2 is LQKENI. The V gene end was trimmed by 4 bases and the J gene end by 4 bases; junction bases not matched to a gene: 9. Notes on this clone: What it binds is unknown.

Collection of blood occurred at baseline, at cycle 4 day 1, and at cycle 7 day 1. Here the sequenced sample was CD4+ or CD8+ T cells sorted from blood, taken in a trial of the OX40 agonist ivuxolimab. This TCR was recovered from an adult with an advanced solid tumor such as melanoma, head and neck, liver or kidney cancer. The chain combines TRBV18 with TRBJ2-5; 10 nucleotides line up with TRBD1. The CDR3 bases are TGTGCCAGCTCACATGCCGGGACAGGGGTTGGAGAGACCCAGTACTTC. Translating it yields CASSHAGTGVGETQYF.